This is a list of T cell receptor beta chains from one sample in a study of T-cell memory formation after mild COVID-19. MiXCR, applied by TCRdb to the 5' RACE reads, yields one record per CDR3 protein. The data contain around 250,000 distinct CDR3 sequences, roughly a tenth of them singletons. The specimen sequenced was PBMCs or a T cell subset sorted from them (not recorded which). These receptors all come from a man younger than 30 who had mild COVID-19 (a few samples of this study predate the infection). Cell type and time point are not known. The CDR3 runs from the conserved cysteine through the conserved F or W. The order of the fields is CDR3 protein, CDR3 DNA, clone size, V gene, D gene, J gene. The D gene is left open where the match is weak. Rows give clone size only sometimes, using once, few, many, or a class for an expanded clone.

CDR3aa: CASSVGGWGYTF; CDR3nt: TGTGCCAGCAGCGTAGGTGGTTGGGGCTACACCTTC; abundance: few; v_gene: TRBV5-6; d_gene: .; j_gene: TRBJ1-2
CDR3aa: CASSTPNLQPQHF; CDR3nt: TGTGCCAGCAGCACGCCCAATCTTCAGCCCCAGCATTTT; abundance: few; v_gene: TRBV6-2/TRBV6-3; d_gene: .; j_gene: TRBJ1-5
CDR3aa: CAISANVGGPNTEAFF; CDR3nt: TGTGCCATCAGTGCTAATGTCGGGGGCCCGAACACTGAAGCTTTCTTT; abundance: few; v_gene: TRBV10-3; d_gene: .; j_gene: TRBJ1-1
CDR3aa: CASIRDAQGDTQYF; CDR3nt: TGCGCCAGCATAAGGGACGCGCAGGGGGATACGCAGTATTTT; abundance: few; v_gene: TRBV5-1; d_gene: .; j_gene: TRBJ2-3
CDR3aa: CSARTGRGDTDTQYF; CDR3nt: TGCAGTGCAAGAACCGGGCGGGGGGACACAGATACGCAGTATTTT; abundance: .; v_gene: TRBV20-1; d_gene: TRBD2; j_gene: TRBJ2-3
CDR3aa: CASSFRAEAFF; CDR3nt: TGTGCCAGCAGTTTTAGGGCTGAAGCTTTCTTT; abundance: .; v_gene: TRBV12-3/TRBV12-4; d_gene: .; j_gene: TRBJ1-1
CDR3aa: CASGTNSRYGELFF; CDR3nt: TGTGCCAGTGGGACAAACTCTCGATACGGGGAGCTGTTTTTT; abundance: .; v_gene: TRBV12-3/TRBV12-4; d_gene: .; j_gene: TRBJ2-2
CDR3aa: CASSPGLENEQFF; CDR3nt: TGTGCCAGCTCACCCGGACTCGAAAATGAGCAGTTCTTC; abundance: many; v_gene: TRBV18; d_gene: .; j_gene: TRBJ2-1
CDR3aa: CASSSQVSTDTQYF; CDR3nt: TGTGCCAGCAGCTCACAGGTCAGCACAGATACGCAGTATTTT; abundance: .; v_gene: TRBV11-1; d_gene: .; j_gene: TRBJ2-3
CDR3aa: CASSQKLRYVGSEQFF; CDR3nt: TGCGCCAGCAGCCAAAAATTGAGATATGTGGGGAGCGAGCAGTTCTTC; abundance: few; v_gene: TRBV4-3; d_gene: .; j_gene: TRBJ2-1